The rows below give T cell receptor beta chains drawn from one sample of a study of shared clonotypes between healthy human individuals. TCRdb's copy holds only in-frame clones and misses some; the assay was immunoSEQ multiplex PCR. The sample lists under 1,900,000 clones; 98% were seen once. The sequenced sample consisted of naive CD4+ T cells sorted from blood. The receptors were gathered from a man between 25 and 39 years old in good health. CDR3s include the opening cysteine and the closing phenylalanine or tryptophan. Fields, in order: D gene, V gene, J gene, clone size, CDR3 protein, CDR3 DNA. The D gene is left open where the match is weak. Some rows mark clone size as missing; the rest say once, few, many or name a class of expanded clone.

D gene: -; V gene: TRBV10-3; J gene: TRBJ2-1; clone size: -; CDR3 protein: CAISENYEQFF; CDR3 DNA: TGTGCCATCAGTGAGAACTATGAGCAGTTCTTC
D gene: -; V gene: TRBV5-1; J gene: TRBJ2-7; clone size: -; CDR3 protein: CASSLQGQTRYEQYF; CDR3 DNA: TGCGCCAGCAGCTTGCAAGGGCAGACCCGCTACGAGCAGTACTTC
D gene: -; V gene: TRBV7-9; J gene: TRBJ2-3; clone size: once; CDR3 protein: CASSLDATTDTQYF; CDR3 DNA: TGTGCCAGCAGCTTAGATGCGACCACAGATACGCAGTATTTT
D gene: -; V gene: TRBV6-5; J gene: TRBJ2-3; clone size: -; CDR3 protein: CASSYDLTDTQYF; CDR3 DNA: TGTGCCAGCAGTTACGACCTCACAGATACGCAGTATTTT
D gene: TRBD1; V gene: TRBV11-2; J gene: TRBJ2-7; clone size: -; CDR3 protein: CASSKRDRGYEQYF; CDR3 DNA: TGTGCCAGCAGCAAACGGGACAGGGGCTACGAGCAGTACTTC
D gene: -; V gene: TRBV5-4; J gene: TRBJ2-3; clone size: -; CDR3 protein: CASSLNPTSTDTQYF; CDR3 DNA: TGTGCCAGCAGCTTGAACCCAACTAGCACAGATACGCAGTATTTT
D gene: TRBD2; V gene: TRBV15; J gene: TRBJ2-1; clone size: -; CDR3 protein: CATSGRASYNEQFF; CDR3 DNA: TGTGCCACCAGCGGGAGGGCCTCCTACAATGAGCAGTTCTTC
D gene: -; V gene: TRBV18; J gene: TRBJ1-4; clone size: -; CDR3 protein: CASSPKGINEKLFF; CDR3 DNA: TGTGCCAGCTCACCAAAGGGGATAAATGAAAAACTGTTTTTT
D gene: -; V gene: TRBV27; J gene: TRBJ1-5; clone size: -; CDR3 protein: CASSSTGFGVGNQPQHF; CDR3 DNA: TGTGCCAGCAGCTCGACTGGCTTCGGGGTGGGCAATCAGCCCCAGCATTTT
D gene: -; V gene: TRBV18; J gene: TRBJ2-6; clone size: -; CDR3 protein: CASSLTNSGANVLTF; CDR3 DNA: TGTGCCAGCTCACTCACGAACTCTGGGGCCAACGTCCTGACTTTC
D gene: -; V gene: TRBV5-1; J gene: TRBJ1-1; clone size: -; CDR3 protein: CASSPPQTAGNTEAFF; CDR3 DNA: TGCGCCAGCAGCCCACCCCAAACAGCTGGGAACACTGAAGCTTTCTTT
D gene: TRBD2; V gene: TRBV18; J gene: TRBJ2-3; clone size: -; CDR3 protein: CASSRWGGSPTDTQYF; CDR3 DNA: TGTGCCAGCTCGCGCTGGGGCGGGAGCCCCACAGATACGCAGTATTTT
D gene: -; V gene: TRBV28; J gene: TRBJ1-5; clone size: -; CDR3 protein: CASSLLQGSQPQHF; CDR3 DNA: TGTGCCAGCAGTTTACTACAGGGAAGTCAGCCCCAGCATTTT
D gene: -; V gene: TRBV29-1; J gene: TRBJ1-1; clone size: -; CDR3 protein: CSVDRAGVNTEAFF; CDR3 DNA: TGCAGCGTTGACAGGGCCGGGGTGAACACTGAAGCTTTCTTT
D gene: TRBD2; V gene: TRBV7-6; J gene: TRBJ2-3; clone size: -; CDR3 protein: CASSIGTSGSTDTQYF; CDR3 DNA: TGTGCCAGCAGCATCGGGACTAGCGGGAGCACAGATACGCAGTATTTT
D gene: -; V gene: TRBV11-3; J gene: TRBJ2-1; clone size: -; CDR3 protein: CASSQRGAGIHNEQFF; CDR3 DNA: TGTGCCAGCAGCCAGAGGGGGGCGGGTATCCACAATGAGCAGTTCTTC
D gene: -; V gene: TRBV9; J gene: TRBJ2-2; clone size: -; CDR3 protein: CASSDGGTSLTGELFF; CDR3 DNA: TGTGCCAGCAGCGACGGAGGAACTAGCCTCACCGGGGAGCTGTTTTTT
D gene: -; V gene: TRBV7-8; J gene: TRBJ2-1; clone size: -; CDR3 protein: CASSFSRFRANNEQFF; CDR3 DNA: TGTGCCAGCAGTTTCTCTAGATTTAGGGCTAACAATGAGCAGTTCTTC
D gene: -; V gene: TRBV2; J gene: TRBJ1-1; clone size: -; CDR3 protein: CASSEVESTEAFF; CDR3 DNA: TGTGCCAGCAGTGAAGTGGAGTCCACTGAAGCTTTCTTT
D gene: -; V gene: TRBV25-1; J gene: TRBJ2-1; clone size: -; CDR3 protein: CASSESGRPLNNEQFF; CDR3 DNA: TGTGCCAGCAGTGAATCGGGGAGACCCCTAAACAATGAGCAGTTCTTC
D gene: -; V gene: TRBV7-3; J gene: TRBJ1-1; clone size: -; CDR3 protein: CASSPQGGNTEAFF; CDR3 DNA: TGTGCCAGCAGCCCCCAGGGAGGGAACACTGAAGCTTTCTTT
D gene: -; V gene: TRBV15; J gene: TRBJ2-3; clone size: -; CDR3 protein: CATSRGPAVLTDTQYF; CDR3 DNA: TGTGCCACCAGCAGAGGGCCCGCCGTGCTCACAGATACGCAGTATTTT
D gene: -; V gene: TRBV5-4; J gene: TRBJ2-7; clone size: once; CDR3 protein: CASSFRGYEQYF; CDR3 DNA: TGTGCCAGCAGCTTCCGGGGCTACGAGCAGTACTTC
D gene: -; V gene: TRBV28; J gene: TRBJ2-1; clone size: -; CDR3 protein: CASTGRERVAGTEQFF; CDR3 DNA: TGTGCCAGCACCGGCCGAGAGAGGGTCGCCGGGACAGAGCAGTTCTTC
D gene: TRBD2; V gene: TRBV30; J gene: TRBJ2-3; clone size: -; CDR3 protein: CAWKAGGGSGTDTQYF; CDR3 DNA: TGTGCCTGGAAGGCGGGAGGTGGTTCTGGCACAGATACGCAGTATTTT
D gene: -; V gene: TRBV2; J gene: TRBJ1-1; clone size: -; CDR3 protein: CASSALGTEAFF; CDR3 DNA: TGTGCCAGCAGTGCCCTTGGCACTGAAGCTTTCTTT
D gene: -; V gene: TRBV7-9; J gene: TRBJ1-3; clone size: -; CDR3 protein: CASSVSRDLSGNTIYF; CDR3 DNA: TGTGCCAGCAGCGTTTCCAGGGATCTCTCTGGAAACACCATATATTTT
D gene: -; V gene: TRBV5-1; J gene: TRBJ2-3; clone size: -; CDR3 protein: CASSLRPSGADTQYF; CDR3 DNA: TGCGCCAGCAGCTTACGCCCTTCGGGGGCAGATACGCAGTATTTT
D gene: -; V gene: TRBV5-1; J gene: TRBJ2-6; clone size: once; CDR3 protein: CASSYHRDKRANVLTF; CDR3 DNA: TGCGCCAGCAGTTACCACCGGGACAAAAGGGCCAACGTCCTGACTTTC
D gene: -; V gene: TRBV6-1; J gene: TRBJ2-3; clone size: -; CDR3 protein: CARCGGLGTDTQYF; CDR3 DNA: TGTGCCAGATGTGGGGGGTTGGGCACAGATACGCAGTATTTT
D gene: TRBD2; V gene: TRBV5-4; J gene: TRBJ2-7; clone size: -; CDR3 protein: CASSLTSGNYEQYF; CDR3 DNA: TGTGCCAGCAGCTTGACTAGCGGAAACTACGAGCAGTACTTC
D gene: TRBD1; V gene: TRBV6-1; J gene: TRBJ2-7; clone size: -; CDR3 protein: CASSEQGTGQREQYF; CDR3 DNA: TGTGCCAGCAGTGAACAGGGGACAGGGCAACGCGAGCAGTACTTC
D gene: TRBD1; V gene: TRBV29-1; J gene: TRBJ2-2; clone size: -; CDR3 protein: CSVWGDRGPTGELFF; CDR3 DNA: TGCAGCGTGTGGGGGGACAGGGGTCCCACCGGGGAGCTGTTTTTT
D gene: -; V gene: TRBV9; J gene: TRBJ2-3; clone size: -; CDR3 protein: CASSVELAADTQYF; CDR3 DNA: TGTGCCAGCAGCGTAGAACTAGCCGCAGATACGCAGTATTTT
D gene: -; V gene: TRBV19; J gene: TRBJ2-1; clone size: -; CDR3 protein: CASSKGWLGGSEQFF; CDR3 DNA: TGTGCCAGTAGTAAAGGGTGGCTAGGAGGTAGTGAGCAGTTCTTC
D gene: TRBD1; V gene: TRBV19; J gene: TRBJ2-7; clone size: -; CDR3 protein: CASHRGLSYEQYF; CDR3 DNA: TGTGCCAGTCACAGGGGCCTCTCCTACGAGCAGTACTTC
D gene: TRBD2; V gene: TRBV10-3; J gene: TRBJ2-3; clone size: -; CDR3 protein: CAISTSVGTDTQYF; CDR3 DNA: TGTGCCATCAGTACTAGCGTGGGCACAGATACGCAGTATTTT
D gene: -; V gene: TRBV6-1; J gene: TRBJ1-1; clone size: -; CDR3 protein: CASSERQAFF; CDR3 DNA: TGTGCCAGCAGTGAGCGACAAGCTTTCTTT
D gene: -; V gene: TRBV28; J gene: TRBJ2-7; clone size: -; CDR3 protein: CASSLWASEQYF; CDR3 DNA: TGTGCCAGCAGTTTGTGGGCGTCCGAGCAGTACTTC
D gene: -; V gene: TRBV29-1; J gene: TRBJ1-1; clone size: -; CDR3 protein: CSVRSGTYTEAFF; CDR3 DNA: TGCAGCGTTAGGTCAGGGACTTACACTGAAGCTTTCTTT
D gene: -; V gene: TRBV14; J gene: TRBJ2-3; clone size: -; CDR3 protein: CASSQVDTQYF; CDR3 DNA: TGTGCCAGCAGCCAAGTAGATACGCAGTATTTT
D gene: -; V gene: TRBV19; J gene: TRBJ1-2; clone size: -; CDR3 protein: CASSIQGGNYGYTF; CDR3 DNA: TGTGCCAGTAGTATTCAGGGTGGAAACTATGGCTACACCTTC
D gene: -; V gene: TRBV1; J gene: TRBJ1-1; clone size: -; CDR3 protein: CTSSEAEAFF; CDR3 DNA: TGCACCAGCAGTGAAGCTGAAGCTTTCTTT
D gene: -; V gene: TRBV18; J gene: TRBJ2-5; clone size: -; CDR3 protein: CASSPGEQETQYF; CDR3 DNA: TGTGCCAGCTCACCTGGGGAGCAAGAGACCCAGTACTTC
D gene: -; V gene: TRBV10-1; J gene: TRBJ2-3; clone size: -; CDR3 protein: CASSGSRAVTDTQYF; CDR3 DNA: TGCGCCAGCAGTGGCTCCAGGGCTGTCACAGATACGCAGTATTTT
D gene: -; V gene: TRBV6-6; J gene: TRBJ2-3; clone size: -; CDR3 protein: CASSPGASGVTQYF; CDR3 DNA: TGTGCCAGCAGTCCGGGGGCCTCGGGAGTTACGCAGTATTTT
D gene: -; V gene: TRBV7-9; J gene: TRBJ1-1; clone size: -; CDR3 protein: CASSFQGNTEAFF; CDR3 DNA: TGTGCCAGCAGCTTCCAAGGTAACACTGAAGCTTTCTTT
D gene: -; V gene: TRBV18; J gene: TRBJ1-5; clone size: -; CDR3 protein: CASSPMAANSNQPQHF; CDR3 DNA: TGTGCCAGCTCACCAATGGCAGCTAATAGCAATCAGCCCCAGCATTTT
D gene: TRBD2; V gene: TRBV19; J gene: TRBJ2-1; clone size: -; CDR3 protein: CASSIEPASGTQKFF; CDR3 DNA: TGTGCCAGTAGTATTGAGCCGGCTAGCGGGACTCAGAAGTTCTTC
D gene: TRBD1; V gene: TRBV11-3; J gene: TRBJ1-2; clone size: -; CDR3 protein: CASGQEGADYGYTF; CDR3 DNA: TGTGCCAGCGGTCAGGAGGGGGCGGACTATGGCTACACCTTC
D gene: TRBD1; V gene: TRBV9; J gene: TRBJ1-2; clone size: once; CDR3 protein: CASSATGYGYTF; CDR3 DNA: TGTGCCAGCAGCGCGACAGGGTATGGCTACACCTTC
D gene: TRBD2; V gene: TRBV7-8; J gene: TRBJ2-2; clone size: -; CDR3 protein: CASSRLAGVSGELFF; CDR3 DNA: TGTGCCAGCAGCCGACTAGCGGGAGTGTCCGGGGAGCTGTTTTTT
D gene: -; V gene: TRBV28; J gene: TRBJ1-2; clone size: -; CDR3 protein: CASSPGQRVSATLF; CDR3 DNA: TGTGCCAGCAGTCCCGGACAGAGGGTGTCGGCTACTCTTTTC
D gene: -; V gene: TRBV6-5; J gene: TRBJ2-1; clone size: -; CDR3 protein: CASSYTGLSRNEQFF; CDR3 DNA: TGTGCCAGCAGTTACACGGGACTCTCTCGAAATGAGCAGTTCTTC
D gene: TRBD1; V gene: TRBV5-4; J gene: TRBJ2-7; clone size: -; CDR3 protein: CASSPMVTGGNYEQYF; CDR3 DNA: TGTGCCAGCAGCCCGATGGTCACAGGGGGAAACTACGAGCAGTACTTC
D gene: -; V gene: TRBV5-1; J gene: TRBJ1-3; clone size: -; CDR3 protein: CASSLDRNSGNTIYF; CDR3 DNA: TGCGCCAGCAGCTTGGACAGAAACTCTGGAAACACCATATATTTT
D gene: TRBD1; V gene: TRBV5-5; J gene: TRBJ1-3; clone size: -; CDR3 protein: CASSGTGGVNTIYF; CDR3 DNA: TGTGCCAGCAGCGGAACAGGGGGCGTGAACACCATATATTTT
D gene: TRBD2; V gene: TRBV11-2; J gene: TRBJ2-7; clone size: -; CDR3 protein: CASRRTPGLAGRDNEQYF; CDR3 DNA: TGTGCCAGCAGGAGAACACCGGGACTAGCGGGACGGGATAACGAGCAGTACTTC
D gene: -; V gene: TRBV2; J gene: TRBJ1-2; clone size: -; CDR3 protein: CASMSGVYGYTF; CDR3 DNA: TGTGCCAGCATGTCGGGGGTTTATGGCTACACCTTC